These 8 T cell receptor beta chains originate from one sample sequenced in a study of glioma-infiltrating T cells. The iRepertoire nested amplicon-rescue multiplex PCR amplified TCR alpha and beta CDR3s from RNA. From the multiplex PCR reads, TCRdb called clonotypes with MiXCR, one entry per CDR3 protein. Of some 130,000 distinct CDR3 sequences detected, 20% to 25% appear once; the ten largest clones hold 25% to 30%. The sequencing sample was made of glioma tissue, nonneoplastic brain tissue, or PBMCs (not recorded which). Source of these receptors: a human donor with low-grade glioma or glioblastoma, undergoing nonglioma brain surgery, or in good health (not recorded which).

This clonotype was picked up many times. The V gene is TRBV28, the J gene TRBJ1-1; D gene ambiguous. Trimming cost V 3 bases and J 3 bases, with 5 bases left between them. Germline V gene lookup returns CDR1 MDHEN and CDR2 SYDVKM. The CDR3 runs to 12 residues. The CDR3 is CASSLTHTEAFF. The DNA of the CDR3 is TGTGCCAGCAGTTTGACCCACACTGAAGCTTTCTTT.

This clonotype was detected many times. The genes are TRBV28 and TRBJ1-5, with TRBD1 identical over 7 bases. The CDR3 covers 17 residues. From germline, CDR1 is MDHEN and CDR2 SYDVKM. V shed 2 bases, J shed 11 bases, and the junction held 18 bases outside the gene matches. CDR3 sequence reads: CASSLPLGEGATRAQHF. The CDR3, as DNA: TGTGCCAGCAGTTTACCCCTTGGTGAGGGGGCCACTAGAGCCCAGCATTTT.

This chain connects TRBV11-3 to TRBJ1-2; a possible D gene is TRBD1 (5 bases). V lost 5 bases to trimming and J lost 4 bases, with 20 bases between them. The CDR3 loop spans 16 amino acids. Germline CDR1 SGHNT, CDR2 YENEEA. The CDR3 bases are TGTGCCAGCAGCCCTGAGGGGCGGGCATCTAGCTATGGCTACACCTTC. This gives the protein CASSPEGRASSYGYTF.

This clonotype appeared many times. This sequence joins TRBV5-1 and TRBJ2-3; the D gene is possibly TRBD2 (6 bases). Germline V CDR1 and CDR2: SGHRS, YFSETQ. V was clipped by 5 bases and J by 5 bases, with 12 bases between them. This CDR3 is 13 amino acids long. The CDR3 region has the DNA TGCGCCAGCAGACGGGACTTCAGAGATACGCAGTATTTT. It is translated as CASRRDFRDTQYF.

This clonotype was detected many times. The chain combines TRBV6-6 with TRBJ1-3; 9 bases are a match to TRBD1. The CDR3 totals 16 residues. The junction had 2 bases not matched to a gene; V was cut back by 0 bases and J by 2 bases. From germline, CDR1 is MNHNY and CDR2 SVGAGI (reference sequence). In nucleotides, the CDR3 is TGTGCCAGCAGTTACTCCGGGACAGGGACTGGAAACACCATATATTTT. As protein: CASSYSGTGTGNTIYF.

A note on this clonotype: A much larger clone lies one base from this, so it may be a read error. This rearrangement joins TRBV4-3 to TRBJ2-1; D gene unclear. CDR1 and CDR2 (germline): LGHNA, YSLEER. The CDR3 is made up of 12 amino acids. Here the CDR3 DNA reads TGCGCCAGCAGCCAACATTACAATGGGCAGTTCTTC. Translating gives CASSQHYNGQFF.

This rearrangement joins TRBV7-2 to TRBJ2-5; D remains unclear. Trimming cost V 2 bases and J 5 bases, with 6 bases left between them. Germline V gives CDR1 SGHTA, CDR2 FQGNSA. The CDR3 spans 12 residues. DNA for the CDR3: TGTGCCAGCAGCTTATTGACCGAGACCCAGTACTTC. It yields the protein CASSLLTETQYF.

In this sample, this clonotype turned up a few times. J is TRBJ2-2 and V is TRBV4-1, with D perhaps matching TRBD1 (5 bases). CDR1 is MGHRA and CDR2 is YSYEKL in the germline V gene. V was cut by 3 bases and J by 6 bases, with 14 bases left in between. The length of the CDR3 is 15 residues. CDR3 bases: TGCGCCAGCAGCCACCTCTCAGGGCAGGCCGGGGAGCTGTTTTTT. It specifies CASSHLSGQAGELFF.